What follows are 30 T cell receptor beta chains derived from one specimen sequenced in a study of stem cell transplantation in POMP-related autoinflammatory disease. Sequencing used immunoSEQ multiplex PCR; TCRdb keeps in-frame clones, though not all of them. The sample holds some 33,000 clones, just over 85% seen once. Sequencing used CD4+ T cells from PBMCs, obtained before stem cell transplantation. These receptors came from a human donor with POMP-related autoinflammation and immune dysregulation (PRAID).

In DNA, the CDR3 is TGTGCCAGCAGCTTCTCGGGGGTGGTTACTGAAGCTTTCTTT. This translates into CASSFSGVVTEAFF. The genes are TRBV5-6 and TRBJ1-1, with D tentatively TRBD1 (5 bases). V lost 2 bases and J 5 bases, leaving 13 bases between the germline ends. Germline CDR1 reads SGHDT; CDR2 reads YYEEEE. This CDR3 is built from 14 residues.

V and J are TRBV20-1 and TRBJ2-7; no firm D call. The CDR3 contains 11 residues. V gave up 1 base and J gave up 3 bases, with 4 bases separating them. CDR1 and CDR2 from the germline V gene are DFQATT and SNEGSKA (reference sequence). CDR3 DNA: TGCAGTGCTAGAGCCAGCTACGAGCAGTACTTC. Its protein is CSARASYEQYF.

V usage is TRBV11-2 and J usage is TRBJ2-1; 7 bases line up with TRBD2. Trimming removed 5 bases from V and 3 bases from J; junction bases left unmatched: 10. Germline V gene lookup returns CDR1 SGHAT and CDR2 FQNNGV. CDR3 length equals 16 residues. The CDR3 DNA reads TGTGCCAGCAGCCCGGGAATAAGGGACTACTACAATGAGCAGTTCTTC. Translating it yields CASSPGIRDYYNEQFF.

V gene TRBV4-1 combines with J gene TRBJ2-4; D could derive from TRBD1 or TRBD2 (7 bases each). The CDR3 extends over 18 amino acids. Germline loops: CDR1 MGHRA, CDR2 YSYEKL. V lost 0 bases to trimming and J lost 9 bases, with 24 bases between them. The CDR3 here is CASSQDPIGPGGGVIQYF. DNA for the CDR3: TGCGCCAGCAGCCAAGATCCGATTGGCCCAGGGGGGGGCGTCATTCAGTACTTC.

The count of this clone is one. J is TRBJ1-1 and V is TRBV29-1; 9 nucleotides match TRBD1. In germline, CDR1 is SQVTM, CDR2 ANQGSEA. The CDR3 spans 12 residues. Trimming removed 4 bases from V and 5 bases from J; junction bases left unmatched: 2. CDR3: CSVVGQGTEAFF. CDR3 in DNA: TGCAGCGTTGTGGGACAGGGTACTGAAGCTTTCTTT.

The V and J genes are TRBV28 and TRBJ1-6; D might be TRBD1 (6 bases). From germline, CDR1 is MDHEN and CDR2 SYDVKM. The CDR3 consists of 14 residues. The V and J ends lost 9 bases and 1 base respectively, with 10 bases between them. The CDR3 loop is CASFTGSYNSPLHF. CDR3 coding DNA: TGTGCCAGTTTCACAGGGTCCTATAATTCACCCCTCCACTTT.

The table lists this clone with a few counts. The chain joins TRBV6-6 to TRBJ1-5; D is perhaps TRBD1 (5 bases). V was trimmed by 6 bases and J by 4 bases, leaving 16 bases between them. CDR1 and CDR2 (germline): MNHNY, SVGAGI (reference sequence). CDR3 size: 15 residues. The CDR3 sequence is CASSHSDSLNQPQHF. The DNA of the CDR3 is TGTGCCAGCAGCCATTCTGACAGTTTGAATCAGCCCCAGCATTTT.

This chain uses TRBV5-1 with TRBJ2-3; TRBD2 agrees at 11 bases. J lost 0 bases, V lost 1 base, and 1 base had no gene match. The CDR3 loop spans 16 amino acids. Germline V gene data show CDR1 as SGHRS and CDR2 as YFSETQ. CDR3 sequence: CASSLWTSGSTDTQYF. CDR3 bases: TGCGCCAGCAGCTTGTGGACTAGCGGGAGCACAGATACGCAGTATTTT.

This chain connects TRBV5-1 to TRBJ1-1, with D possibly matching TRBD1 (5 bases). Per the germline V gene, CDR1 is SGHRS and CDR2 is YFSETQ. Deletions cut 0 bases from V and 4 bases from J, with 10 bases between. The CDR3 runs to 14 residues. The CDR3 nucleotides are TGCGCCAGCAGCTTGGATCAGGGAATCACTGAAGCTTTCTTT. This translates into CASSLDQGITEAFF.

J is TRBJ2-2 and V is TRBV5-1, with 9 bases identical to TRBD1. The CDR3 extends over 15 amino acids. V lost 0 bases and J lost 5; bases outside the gene matches: 2. Germline V lookup: CDR1 SGHRS, CDR2 YFSETQ. The CDR3 reads CASSLEGQGTGELFF. The CDR3 bases are TGCGCCAGCAGCTTGGAGGGACAGGGTACCGGGGAGCTGTTTTTT.

V gene TRBV20-1 combines with J gene TRBJ2-7, with D perhaps matching TRBD2 (6 bases). Germline V gene lookup returns CDR1 DFQATT and CDR2 SNEGSKA (reference sequence). The V end lost 6 bases, the J end lost 6 bases, and 9 bases lay between the germline ends. This CDR3 region has 10 residues. CDR3 loop: CSARDSEQYF. The CDR3 DNA is TGCAGTGCGCGGGACTCCGAGCAGTACTTC.

CDR3 sequence (DNA): TGTGCCACCGGACAGGGGCAAGAGCCCCAGCATTTT. Translation gives CATGQGQEPQHF. The chain carries TRBV6-5 and TRBJ1-5; 9 nucleotides match TRBD1. V dropped 10 bases and J dropped 8; count of bases not matched to a gene: 6. The CDR3 has 12 residues. The V gene's germline CDR1 is MNHEY and CDR2 SVGAGI.

The V and J genes are TRBV2 and TRBJ1-2; 9 bases line up with TRBD1. Trimming removed 6 bases from V and 7 bases from J; junction bases left unmatched: 12. This CDR3 is 15 amino acids long. Germline V gene data show CDR1 as SNHLY and CDR2 as FYNNEI. The CDR3 DNA sequence: TGTGCCAGCAGGGCCGAGAACAGGGGGCAGGGTGGCTACACCTTC. Translating gives CASRAENRGQGGYTF.

The rearrangement joins TRBV18 to TRBJ1-2; tentative D call: TRBD1 (6 bases). Germline assignment: CDR1 KGHSH and CDR2 LQKENI. The CDR3 extends over 12 amino acids. Trimming stripped 5 bases from V and 8 bases from J, with 12 bases between. The CDR3 DNA sequence: TGTGCCAGCTCAACCAGGGGCGACGGCTACACCTTC. Encoded protein: CASSTRGDGYTF.

The gene calls are TRBV10-2 and TRBJ2-5; perhaps D is TRBD1 or TRBD2 (5 bases each). V was shortened by 2 bases and J by 3 bases, with 7 bases between the two germline ends. This CDR3 spans 13 amino acids. From germline, CDR1 is WSHSY and CDR2 SAAADI. In DNA, the CDR3 is TGCGCCAGCAGTGAGGTGGGGGAAGAGACCCAGTACTTC. It translates to CASSEVGEETQYF.

The chain is built from TRBV30 and TRBJ1-2, with TRBD1 identical over 7 bases. The CDR3 extends over 12 amino acids. Germline-derived CDR1 and CDR2 are GTSNPN and SVGIG (reference sequence). J gave up 8 bases and V 3 bases, and 6 bases lay outside the gene matches. CDR3 in DNA: TGTGCCTGGAGGATACAGGGGTCCGGCTACACCTTC. It translates to CAWRIQGSGYTF.

The gene calls are TRBV12-5 and TRBJ2-1; D is unclear. Trimming took off 3 bases at V and 5 bases at J, with 8 bases between the two ends. CDR3 length equals 13 residues. Germline lookup yields CDR1 LGHNT and CDR2 FRNRAP. The DNA of the CDR3 is TGTGCTAGTGGTTTTGGCGAGAACAATGAGCAGTTCTTC. Translating it yields CASGFGENNEQFF.

This clone was counted only a few times. V is TRBV5-1 and J is TRBJ2-6; D is perhaps TRBD1 or TRBD2 (5 bases each). The CDR3 is 18 amino acids. CDR1 and CDR2 (germline): SGHRS, YFSETQ. V lost 3 bases, J lost 0 bases, and 16 bases lay in between. CDR3 bases: TGCGCCAGCAGCTCTACCGGGACCCCTCCCTCTGGGGCCAACGTCCTGACTTTC. It codes for CASSSTGTPPSGANVLTF.

This chain joins TRBV6-1 and TRBJ2-7; 8 positions agree with TRBD2. Germline-derived CDR1 and CDR2 are MNHNS and SASEGT. This CDR3 region has 18 residues. Trimming removed 0 bases from V and 0 bases from J; junction bases left unmatched: 10. CDR3 nucleotides: TGTGCCAGCAGTGAAGCGCCGGGTAGCGGGGTTAGCTCCTACGAGCAGTACTTC. This gives the protein CASSEAPGSGVSSYEQYF.

V gene TRBV18 combines with J gene TRBJ2-2; 9 bases fit TRBD2. Germline trimming cut 4 bases from V and 1 base from J; bases unmatched to any gene: 4. CDR1 KGHSH and CDR2 LQKENI come from the germline V gene. This CDR3 comprises 16 residues. The DNA for the CDR3 is TGTGCCAGCTCACTTTGGACTAGCGAGAACACCGGGGAGCTGTTTTTT. Translating gives CASSLWTSENTGELFF.

The chain is built from TRBV2 and TRBJ1-5; D unclear. This CDR3 is 13 amino acids long. The V end was cut by 1 base, the J end by 7 bases, with 8 bases between. The germline CDR1 and CDR2 sequences are SNHLY and FYNNEI. In DNA form, the CDR3 reads TGTGCCAGCAGTGAAGTTAGCGGGCAGCCCCAGCATTTT. Amino acid sequence: CASSEVSGQPQHF.

The chain uses TRBV6-5 and TRBJ1-2; 7 nucleotides align to TRBD1. V dropped 4 bases and J dropped 2; count of bases not matched to a gene: 7. There are 15 residues in the CDR3. Germline lookup yields CDR1 MNHEY and CDR2 SVGAGI. CDR3 region: CASSSGQAPNYGYTF. The CDR3 DNA sequence: TGTGCCAGCAGTTCAGGACAGGCGCCCAACTATGGCTACACCTTC.

This rearrangement joins TRBV19 to TRBJ1-4; 8 bases agree with TRBD1. This CDR3 has 15 amino acids. Germline V lookup: CDR1 LNHDA, CDR2 SQIVND (reference sequence). Germline trimming cut 5 bases from V and 7 bases from J; bases unmatched to any gene: 9. The CDR3 DNA reads as TGTGCCAGTAGTGTTCTTGGACAGGGCGTTGAAAAACTGTTTTTT. Its protein is CASSVLGQGVEKLFF.

This chain connects TRBV19 to TRBJ1-5, with 9 nucleotides matching TRBD1. Per germline, CDR1 LNHDA and CDR2 SQIVND (reference sequence). This CDR3 region has 15 residues. V shed 6 bases and J 6 bases; nucleotides not matched to a gene: 9. The CDR3 sequence: CASRKPGQGPQPQHF. The CDR3 nucleotides read TGTGCCAGTAGAAAACCGGGACAGGGACCTCAGCCCCAGCATTTT.

This clone is a singleton in its sample. The CDR3 loop reads CASSQGYMNTEAFF. The CDR3 bases are TGTGCCAGTAGTCAGGGCTATATGAACACTGAAGCTTTCTTT. The V gene is TRBV19, the J gene TRBJ1-1; the D gene is possibly TRBD1 (5 bases). Between the trimmed V and J ends, which lost 5 bases and 0 bases, there was a span of 10 bases. This CDR3 is built from 14 residues. Germline lookup yields CDR1 LNHDA and CDR2 SQIVND (reference sequence).

The chain uses TRBV9 and TRBJ2-3, with a weak D call TRBD2 (6 bases). CDR1 SGDLS and CDR2 YYNGEE come from the germline V gene. V lost 0 bases and J lost 0, with 11 bases in between. This CDR3 is built from 16 residues. The CDR3 loop is CASSVESGLSTDTQYF. The CDR3 DNA sequence: TGTGCCAGCAGCGTAGAAAGCGGGTTAAGCACAGATACGCAGTATTTT.

The gene calls are TRBV2 and TRBJ1-2, with D possibly TRBD1 on 5 matching bases. The CDR3 runs 13 residues. Germline CDR1 reads SNHLY; CDR2 reads FYNNEI. Trimming removed 5 bases from V and 4 bases from J, with 11 bases in between. The CDR3 nucleotides read TGTGCCAGCAGTTATCAGGGTTTCTATGGCTACACCTTC. Its protein is CASSYQGFYGYTF. The entire variable domain, with the rest obtained from reference TRBV2 and TRBJ1-2, is as follows: EPEVTQTPSHQVTQMGQEVILRCVPISNHLYFYWYRQILGQKVEFLVSFYNNEISEKSEIFDDQFSVERPDGSNFTLKIRSTKLEDSAMYFCASSYQGFYGYTFGSGTRLTVV.

The chain is built from TRBV27 and TRBJ1-6, with D uncertain. Germline-derived CDR1 and CDR2 are MNHEY and SMNVEV (reference sequence). Trimming stripped 1 base from V and 7 bases from J, with 14 bases between. This CDR3 comprises 16 residues. The CDR3 is CASSLYFPRLNSPLHF. The DNA for the CDR3 is TGTGCCAGCAGTTTATACTTTCCCAGGCTAAATTCACCCCTCCACTTT.

This clone appeared a few times. The chain has TRBV4-2 and TRBJ1-1; D may be TRBD1 (6 bases). The CDR3 totals 14 residues. Trimming took 1 base from V and 3 from J, leaving 9 bases between them. Looked up from germline, CDR1 is LGHNA and CDR2 is YNFKEQ. The DNA of the CDR3 is TGTGCCAGCAGCCAAGCATCAGGGGACACTGAAGCTTTCTTT. Residues: CASSQASGDTEAFF.

The chain has TRBV7-6 and TRBJ2-5; D tentatively fits TRBD1 or TRBD2 (5 bases each). Per the germline V gene, CDR1 is SGHVS and CDR2 is FNYEAQ. The ends were cut back, 5 bases at V and 4 bases at J, with 20 bases in the middle. There are 16 residues in the CDR3. CDR3 DNA sequence: TGTGCCAGCAGCCCTACAAGCGGACCGAGGGGAGAGACCCAGTACTTC. As protein: CASSPTSGPRGETQYF.